This TCR beta chain emerged from a study of blood T cell repertoires in COVID-19. Study in general: Some COVID-19 samples were acute and others convalescent; all came from the United States, Italy and Spain.

From germline, CDR1 is SGHRS and CDR2 YFSETQ. This CDR3 has 17 residues. V was pared by 4 bases and J by 0 bases, with 3 bases of the junction left unmatched. Patients of the Seattle cohort, enrolled during active infection, were followed longitudinally. In the authors' methods: From reference gene primer amplification, estimates of nucleated cell counts were derived. Assay: immunoSEQ multiplex PCR; the TCRdb copy retains only in-frame clones and omits some. Clone size and the V and J calls come from that table; the DNA yielded D and trimming. The sample includes under 250,000 clones, approximately 85% seen only once; the top ten take roughly 2.2%.

This sequence originates from a woman in her 70s with COVID-19, enrolled during active disease. The V gene is TRBV5-1, the J gene TRBJ2-3; 15 nucleotides match TRBD2. The sample consisted of peripheral blood. CDR3 loop: CASSVGLAGGSTDTQYF. In DNA form, the CDR3 reads TGCGCCAGCAGCGTGGGACTAGCGGGAGGTAGCACAGATACGCAGTATTTT.